This T cell receptor beta chain derives from a study of PD-1 blockade in classical Hodgkin lymphoma. As for this clone: No antigen is known for it.

Study-wide findings and caveats: Complete responders' diversity at baseline resembled that of newly diagnosed patients.

Measured with immunoSEQ multiplex PCR; TCRdb has only the in-frame clones, and not every one. Altogether 40,000 or so clones are present, 86% being singletons, with the ten largest covering 4.5% to 6.5%. Every patient experienced relapse after autologous stem cell transplantation, and brentuximab vedotin exposure varied. The CDR3 contains 16 residues. Per the germline V gene, CDR1 is SGHRS and CDR2 is YFSETQ. V lost 0 bases, J lost 5 bases, and 14 bases lay in between. The V call is TRBV5-1, the J call TRBJ1-4, with D perhaps matching TRBD1 (5 bases). This receptor was taken from a human donor with classical Hodgkin lymphoma. Sequenced here: peripheral blood mononuclear cells (PBMCs), sampled before the second cycle of nivolumab. CDR3 sequence (DNA): TGCGCCAGCAGCTTGGCCCAGGCAGGGTCAAATGAAAAACTGTTTTTT. Translating it yields CASSLAQAGSNEKLFF.